Listed here are 10 T cell receptor beta chains from one sample, sequenced in a study of T cell repertoires in cytomegalovirus infection. No antigens are known for them. Each CDR3 protein gets one entry after TCRdb re-called the reads with MiXCR. The data hold 900,000 to 950,000 distinct CDR3 sequences, with 31% observed a single time. The sequenced sample was cultured CD8+ T cells from PBMCs, obtained from culture after CMV antigen stimulation. All receptors come from a human donor in good health (CMV status not recorded). Some clones in this sample may be carry-over from other donors' samples.

A remark on this clonotype: A much more abundant neighbour one base away suggests this may be a read error. This rearrangement joins TRBV15 to TRBJ1-6; unclear D gene. Germline CDR1 and CDR2: LNHNV and YYDKDF (reference sequence). The CDR3 loop spans 15 amino acids. As DNA, the CDR3 is TGTGCCACCAACAGAGATCTTGGGTTGGGTTCACCCCTCCACTTT. It translates to CATNRDLGLGSPLHF.

This clonotype was recorded a few times. The rearrangement joins TRBV6-1 to TRBJ1-1, with 7 bases aligning to TRBD1. After removal of 6 bases from V and 4 bases from J, the junction contained 5 bases not matched to a gene. Germline values: CDR1 MNHNS, CDR2 SASEGT. The CDR3 contains 13 residues. CDR3 sequence: CASRGTGATEAFF. The CDR3 region has the DNA TGTGCCAGCAGAGGAACAGGGGCCACTGAAGCTTTCTTT.

There are a few counts of this clonotype. The rearrangement uses TRBV6-1 and TRBJ2-5, with 7 bases fitting TRBD2. In germline, CDR1 is MNHNS, CDR2 SASEGT. J was trimmed by 5 bases and V by 5 bases; bases with no gene match: 11. The CDR3 consists of 15 residues. The CDR3 sequence: CASSPAGSSGETQYF. CDR3 sequence (DNA): TGTGCCAGCAGTCCAGCGGGGTCCTCGGGGGAGACCCAGTACTTC.

The rearrangement links TRBV6-5 to TRBJ2-7, with a weak D call TRBD1 (6 bases). Per germline, CDR1 MNHEY and CDR2 SVGAGI. Between the trimmed V and J ends, which lost 2 bases and 0 bases, there was a span of 14 bases. The CDR3 loop spans 16 amino acids. CDR3 region: CASSYQTGTPSYEQYF. The CDR3, as DNA: TGTGCCAGCAGTTACCAAACAGGGACCCCCTCCTACGAGCAGTACTTC.

The V and J genes are TRBV6-6 and TRBJ2-2; tentatively, D is TRBD1 or TRBD2 (5 bases each). The CDR3 spans 14 residues. V lost 8 bases and J 4 bases, leaving 14 bases between the germline ends. Germline V gene sequence: CDR1 MNHNY, CDR2 SVGAGI (reference sequence). For the CDR3, the DNA is TGTGCCAGCTGGGCAGGGACGGTCACCGGGGAGCTGTTTTTT. As protein: CASWAGTVTGELFF.

The J gene is TRBJ2-1, the V gene TRBV29-1; 11 bases are a match to TRBD2. The ends lost 0 bases at V and 2 bases at J; junction bases unmatched: 3. This CDR3 has 16 residues. Germline CDR1 reads SQVTM; CDR2 reads ANQGSEA. This CDR3 reads CSVEDLGLAAYNEQFF. The CDR3 DNA is TGCAGCGTTGAAGATCTGGGACTAGCGGCCTACAATGAGCAGTTCTTC.

The chain has TRBV28 and TRBJ1-5; D is unresolved. Trimming pared 3 bases from V and 3 bases from J, leaving 9 bases between. Germline CDR1 and CDR2: MDHEN and SYDVKM. The CDR3 totals 14 residues. CDR3 protein: CASSFLGNNQPQHF. CDR3 coding DNA: TGTGCCAGCAGTTTTCTCGGTAACAATCAGCCCCAGCATTTT.

The chain joins TRBV5-1 to TRBJ1-1, with D uncertain. CDR1 is SGHRS, CDR2 YFSETQ, per germline. This CDR3 has 16 amino acids. V lost 0 bases, J lost 3 bases, and 15 bases lay in between. For the CDR3, the DNA is TGCGCCAGCAGCTTGGGGGCCCAAGGGAAGGACACTGAAGCTTTCTTT. The encoded protein is CASSLGAQGKDTEAFF.

The chain is built from TRBV7-6 and TRBJ2-4; D is uncertain. Germline CDR1 SGHVS, CDR2 FNYEAQ. V dropped 1 base and J dropped 9 bases, with 4 bases sitting between them. The CDR3 is 11 residues long. CDR3 nucleotide sequence: TGTGCCAGCAGCTTAGGTGGCATTCAGTACTTC. This sequence encodes CASSLGGIQYF.

There are a few counts of this clonotype. The V call is TRBV4-3, the J call TRBJ1-2; 7 nucleotides match TRBD1. Per germline, CDR1 LGHNA and CDR2 YSLEER. The J segment lost 3 bases and the V segment lost 0 bases, leaving 4 bases of the junction unmatched. The CDR3 sequence is 15 residues long. CDR3 nucleotide sequence: TGCGCCAGCAGCCAAGATGAAGGGGGCGACTATGGCTACACCTTC. Its translation is CASSQDEGGDYGYTF.